One and the same sample provided the 25 T cell receptor beta chains below, sequenced in a study of radiotherapy plus CTLA-4 blockade in lung cancer. Clones were sequenced by immunoSEQ multiplex PCR, and TCRdb holds only the in-frame ones, with some missing. Among tens of thousands of clones listed, around 87% were seen once. The material sequenced was peripheral blood, taken from a patient treated with radiotherapy plus ipilimumab. These receptors were taken from a human donor with non-small cell lung cancer who had a partial response to radiotherapy plus ipilimumab.

The sample holds one count of this clone. The J gene is TRBJ2-7, the V gene TRBV10-1, with 8 bases fitting TRBD2. CDR3 length equals 12 residues. Per the germline V gene, CDR1 is WNHNN and CDR2 is SYGVQD (reference sequence). J lost 1 base, V lost 8 bases, and 1 base had no gene match. The chain's CDR3 is CASGTSSYEQYF. CDR3 coding DNA: TGCGCCAGCGGGACTAGTTCCTACGAGCAGTACTTC.

The rearrangement links TRBV10-2 to TRBJ2-1; D might be TRBD2 (6 bases). Germline V gives CDR1 WSHSY, CDR2 SAAADI. V lost 0 bases and J 0 bases, leaving 9 bases between the germline ends. This CDR3 has 16 residues. CDR3 DNA sequence: TGCGCCAGCAGTGAGTCGGCGGGAAGCTCCTACAATGAGCAGTTCTTC. Residues: CASSESAGSSYNEQFF.

J is TRBJ1-1 and V is TRBV7-9, with TRBD1 matching over 10 bases. This CDR3 spans 17 amino acids. Trimming cost V 5 bases and J 4 bases; bases outside gene matches: 13. From germline, CDR1 is SEHNR and CDR2 FQNEAQ (reference sequence). CDR3 sequence (DNA): TGTGCCAGCAGCGCCAGGGACAGGGGAAGTTCGGTCACTGAAGCTTTCTTT. Residues: CASSARDRGSSVTEAFF.

This clone occurred once. This sequence joins TRBV7-6 and TRBJ1-4; no definite D call. The germline CDR1 and CDR2 sequences are SGHVS and FNYEAQ. Trimming took 1 base from V and 8 from J, leaving 14 bases between them. The CDR3 totals 15 residues. The CDR3 protein is CASSLEAKAGEKLFF. CDR3 nucleotides: TGTGCCAGCAGCTTAGAGGCTAAGGCGGGGGAAAAACTGTTTTTT.

This chain links TRBV5-4 with TRBJ2-1; D might be TRBD1 (6 bases). Germline-derived CDR1 and CDR2 are SGHNT and YYREEE (reference sequence). Trimming removed 3 bases from V and 3 bases from J, with 13 bases in between. The CDR3 covers 15 residues. DNA of the CDR3: TGTGCCAGCAGCTGGAAACAGGGTGTCTACAATGAGCAGTTCTTC. This codes for CASSWKQGVYNEQFF.

This sequence joins TRBV7-2 and TRBJ2-1, with D maybe TRBD2 (6 bases). The V end lost 5 bases, the J end lost 12 bases, and 17 bases lay between the germline ends. Germline V gene data show CDR1 as SGHTA and CDR2 as FQGNSA. This CDR3 has 13 amino acids. The CDR3 DNA reads as TGTGCCAGCAGCCCGGGAGCGGCATTGGGGCAGTTCTTC. Its translation: CASSPGAALGQFF.

This chain uses TRBV5-1 with TRBJ2-3; D perhaps matches TRBD1 (6 bases). Germline V CDR1 and CDR2: SGHRS, YFSETQ. This CDR3 is 13 amino acids long. Trimming took off 4 bases at V and 7 bases at J, with 13 bases between the two ends. The CDR3 here is CASSQGQGNTQYF. Here the CDR3 DNA reads TGCGCCAGCAGCCAGGGGCAAGGGAATACGCAGTATTTT.

V and J are TRBV9 and TRBJ2-1; 7 bases are shared with TRBD1. Germline CDR1 and CDR2: SGDLS and YYNGEE. V lost 4 bases, J lost 7 bases, and 8 bases stayed unmatched. This CDR3 comprises 14 residues. This CDR3 is CASSSRRGQNEQFF. CDR3 DNA: TGTGCCAGCAGCTCCAGAAGGGGACAGAATGAGCAGTTCTTC.

The gene calls are TRBV4-2 and TRBJ2-7, with TRBD2 identical over 11 bases. This CDR3 has 16 residues. With V trimmed by 0 bases and J by 2 bases, 3 bases remained unmatched. In germline, CDR1 is LGHNA, CDR2 YNFKEQ. Written as DNA, the CDR3 is TGTGCCAGCAGCCAAGATCAGACTAGCGGGGCCTACGAGCAGTACGTC. This translates into CASSQDQTSGAYEQYV.

This clone was observed a few times. This chain uses TRBV2 with TRBJ2-7; 8 bases are shared with TRBD2. V lost 5 bases to trimming and J lost 4 bases; unmatched junction nucleotides: 13. Germline V gene data show CDR1 as SNHLY and CDR2 as FYNNEI. The CDR3 extends over 16 amino acids. The CDR3 loop reads CASSPTGSGIWYEQYF. The CDR3 DNA reads TGTGCCAGCAGTCCCACTGGTAGCGGGATTTGGTACGAGCAGTACTTC.

The chain carries TRBV5-1 and TRBJ2-1; no firm D call. Germline CDR1 reads SGHRS; CDR2 reads YFSETQ. The CDR3 totals 14 residues. The V and J ends lost 4 bases and 0 bases respectively, with 8 bases between them. CDR3 bases: TGCGCCAGCAGCACGAGCGCCTCCTACAATGAGCAGTTCTTC. Amino acids: CASSTSASYNEQFF.

The chain couples TRBV7-2 to TRBJ2-1; 8 bases are a match to TRBD1. Germline V gives CDR1 SGHTA, CDR2 FQGNSA. The CDR3 contains 13 residues. The V gene end was trimmed by 7 bases and the J gene end by 6 bases; junction bases not matched to a gene: 5. CDR3 sequence reads: CASNGQGGNEQFF. The CDR3 DNA follows: TGTGCCAGCAATGGACAGGGTGGCAATGAGCAGTTCTTC. The full variable domain, completed using reference TRBV7-2 and TRBJ2-1, is GAGVSQSPSNKVTEKGKDVELRCDPISGHTALYWYRQSLGQGLEFLIYFQGNSAPDKSGLPSDRFSAERTGGSVSTLTIQRTQQEDSAVYLCASNGQGGNEQFFGPGTRLTVL.

This clone has a single count. The rearrangement uses TRBV5-1 and TRBJ2-5; TRBD1 agrees at 12 bases. Trimming removed 1 base from V and 3 bases from J; junction bases left unmatched: 4. In germline, CDR1 is SGHRS, CDR2 YFSETQ. There are 16 residues in the CDR3. CDR3 DNA sequence: TGCGCCAGCAGCTTGCAGGGGACAGGGGGCGAAGAGACCCAGTACTTC. Its protein is CASSLQGTGGEETQYF.

This chain connects TRBV6-5 to TRBJ2-7; TRBD1 matches 11 bases. The ends lost 6 bases at V and 1 base at J; junction bases unmatched: 5. The CDR3 runs to 15 residues. Germline CDR1 and CDR2: MNHEY and SVGAGI. This CDR3 is CASRSDRGPSYEQYV. The CDR3 bases are TGTGCCAGCAGATCGGACAGGGGGCCTTCCTACGAGCAGTACGTC.

In DNA form, the CDR3 reads TGCGCCAGCAGCTTGGGGCGGTGGGAGGGCCGTGCAGATACGCAGTATTTT. Amino acids: CASSLGRWEGRADTQYF. The chain uses TRBV5-1 and TRBJ2-3; 7 nucleotides match TRBD2. The ends lost 0 bases at V and 4 bases at J; junction bases unmatched: 11. This CDR3 is 17 amino acids long. The V gene's germline CDR1 is SGHRS and CDR2 YFSETQ.

The chain links TRBV7-8 to TRBJ2-5; a weak D match, TRBD1 (5 bases). Germline V gene lookup returns CDR1 SGHVS and CDR2 FQNEAQ. Trimming took off 4 bases at V and 5 bases at J, with 17 bases between the two ends. CDR3 length: 15 amino acids. The CDR3 spells CASSSSAGARETQYF. The CDR3 coding sequence is TGTGCCAGCAGCTCTTCCGCTGGGGCCCGGGAGACCCAGTACTTC.

This chain uses TRBV19 with TRBJ1-5, with 7 bases that match TRBD1. The CDR3 sequence is 19 residues long. The junction had 24 bases not matched to a gene; V was cut back by 4 bases and J by 9 bases. Germline CDR1 reads LNHDA; CDR2 reads SQIVND (reference sequence). CDR3 bases: TGTGCCAGTAGTACCCTCCGCCCGGGGACAGCCCTGGCCCTGGGGCCCCAGCATTTT. This translates into CASSTLRPGTALALGPQHF. The entire variable domain, with the rest obtained from reference TRBV19 and TRBJ1-5, is as follows: DGGITQSPKYLFRKEGQNVTLSCEQNLNHDAMYWYRQDPGQGLRLIYYSQIVNDFQKGDIAEGYSVSREKKESFPLTVTSAQKNPTAFYLCASSTLRPGTALALGPQHFGDGTRLSIL.

The genes are TRBV7-3 and TRBJ1-2, with 7 bases matching TRBD1. CDR1 and CDR2 from the germline V gene are SGHTA and FQGTGA. This CDR3 comprises 13 residues. V shed 4 bases, J shed 4 bases, and the junction held 3 bases outside the gene matches. CDR3 in DNA: TGTGCCAGCAGCTCCACAGGGGTCTATGGCTACACCTTC. This encodes CASSSTGVYGYTF. Full variable domain (outside the CDR3, taken from reference TRBV7-3 and TRBJ1-2): GAGVSQTPSNKVTEKGKYVELRCDPISGHTALYWYRQSLGQGPEFLIYFQGTGAADDSGLPNDRFFAVRPEGSVSTLKIQRTERGDSAVYLCASSSTGVYGYTFGSGTRLTVV.

The chain recombines TRBV15 with TRBJ1-6; D is undetermined. The CDR3 extends over 14 amino acids. V shed 3 bases and J shed 15 bases, with 18 bases lying between them. Germline V gene data show CDR1 as LNHNV and CDR2 as YYDKDF (reference sequence). In DNA, the CDR3 is TGTGCCACCAGCAGTGATCTGACACCCCCAATCCTCCACTTT. Translated: CATSSDLTPPILHF.

This clone was found a few times. The chain has TRBV10-3 and TRBJ2-6; TRBD1 aligns across 7 bases. The V and J ends lost 9 bases and 2 bases, in that order; junction bases with no gene match: 4. The CDR3 totals 14 residues. Germline lookup yields CDR1 ENHRY and CDR2 SYGVKD. The DNA for the CDR3 is TGTGCCATAAAAAGGGGGCCTGGGGCCAACGTCCTGACTTTC. Residues: CAIKRGPGANVLTF.

The V gene is TRBV7-2, the J gene TRBJ2-3, with 9 bases matching TRBD2. Trimming took 1 base from V and 2 from J; bases not matched to a gene: 4. CDR1 and CDR2 from the germline V gene are SGHTA and FQGNSA. CDR3 length: 16 amino acids. The CDR3 loop is CASSLGAGGNTDTQYF. In DNA form, the CDR3 reads TGTGCCAGCAGCTTAGGAGCGGGAGGCAACACAGATACGCAGTATTTT.

The chain combines TRBV29-1 with TRBJ2-5; D is uncertain. Germline V lookup: CDR1 SQVTM, CDR2 ANQGSEA. V was trimmed by 5 bases and J by 2 bases, leaving 6 bases between them. The CDR3 has 11 residues. CDR3 protein: CSVSEQETQYF. Here the CDR3 DNA reads TGCAGCGTTTCCGAGCAAGAGACCCAGTACTTC. Complete variable domain (other parts from reference TRBV29-1 and TRBJ2-5): SAVISQKPSRDICQRGTSLTIQCQVDSQVTMMFWYRQQPGQSLTLIATANQGSEATYESGFVIDKFPISRPNLTFSTLTVSNMSPEDSSIYLCSVSEQETQYFGPGTRLLVL.

This sequence joins TRBV4-2 and TRBJ1-3; D is unresolved. The CDR3 is made up of 15 amino acids. Trimming pared 2 bases from V and 4 bases from J, leaving 12 bases between. Germline V gives CDR1 LGHNA, CDR2 YNFKEQ. DNA for the CDR3: TGTGCCAGCAGCCAAAATCCCGGTTCCGGAAACACCATATATTTT. It is translated as CASSQNPGSGNTIYF.

The chain couples TRBV2 to TRBJ2-5; a possible D gene is TRBD2 (5 bases). Trimming took off 4 bases at V and 0 bases at J, with 18 bases between the two ends. The CDR3 extends over 17 amino acids. Per the germline V gene, CDR1 is SNHLY and CDR2 is FYNNEI. The CDR3 region has the DNA TGTGCCAGCAGTGCCAGACTATTGACTAAGTACCAAGAGACCCAGTACTTC. This translates into CASSARLLTKYQETQYF.

The chain joins TRBV7-2 to TRBJ2-3; the match to TRBD2 covers 7 bases. Germline trimming cut 5 bases from V and 5 bases from J; bases unmatched to any gene: 4. Germline loops: CDR1 SGHTA, CDR2 FQGNSA. The CDR3 length is 13 residues. CDR3 residues: CASSARGEDTQYF. CDR3 coding DNA: TGTGCCAGCAGCGCCCGGGGGGAAGATACGCAGTATTTT.